These 15 T cell receptor beta chains were sequenced from one sample in a study of metastatic and nonmetastatic thyroid tumors. Thyroid surgery was performed in patients who had received no treatment beforehand. TCRdb ran MiXCR on the PCR reads. In the table there are about 26,000 clones, 20% to 30% of which are singletons. The sequenced material came from blood. Receptors originate from a female donor with papillary thyroid cancer or a benign thyroid nodule (not recorded which). Some clones in this sample may be carry-over from other donors' samples.

By proportion, this clone is medium-sized (0.01 to 0.1%). The V and J genes are TRBV12-3 or TRBV12-4 and TRBJ1-1; possible D gene TRBD1, 6 bases. Deletions cut 7 bases from V and 7 bases from J, with 16 bases between. CDR3 length: 13 residues. CDR3 sequence reads: CASNPLRGVEAFF. The DNA for the CDR3 is TGTGCCAGCAACCCCTTGAGGGGGGTTGAAGCTTTCTTT.

V usage is TRBV20-1 and J usage is TRBJ2-2, with 8 bases fitting TRBD2. Germline V gene lookup returns CDR1 DFQATT and CDR2 SNEGSKA (reference sequence). The CDR3 extends over 14 amino acids. The CDR3 sequence: CRCREGRDTGELFF. CDR3 sequence (DNA): TGCAGGTGTCGGGAGGGGCGGGACACCGGGGAGCTGTTTTTT.

Turning to this clone: Other nucleotide sequences in the sample specify the same CDR3. The chain recombines TRBV6-1 with TRBJ2-3; D call uncertain. Germline V gene lookup returns CDR1 MNHNS and CDR2 SASEGT. Trimming removed 6 bases from V and 6 bases from J, with 22 bases in between. This CDR3 has 16 residues. The CDR3 DNA follows: TGTGCCAGCAGCTACGCGCACTCTGGTGGTCCGGATACGCAGTATTTT. This encodes CASSYAHSGGPDTQYF.

This chain links TRBV20-1 with TRBJ2-5; possibly TRBD2 for D (5 bases). From germline, CDR1 is DFQATT and CDR2 SNEGSKA (reference sequence). The CDR3 is 12 residues long. Trimming left V 3 bases short and J 0 bases short, with 5 bases between. The CDR3 coding sequence is TGCAGTGCTAGCGGGGACCAAGAGACCCAGTACTTC. Its translation: CSASGDQETQYF.

This clone has just one count. The chain carries TRBV18 and TRBJ1-1; no clear D gene. Germline CDR1 and CDR2: KGHSH and LQKENI. V was pared by 5 bases and J by 0 bases, with 13 bases between. This CDR3 comprises 15 residues. The CDR3 coding sequence is TGTGCCAGCTCAACGATCTCGGATATGAACACTGAAGCTTTCTTT. Translation: CASSTISDMNTEAFF.

This clone was counted a few times. V is TRBV5-1 and J is TRBJ1-2; D gene ambiguous. The V end lost 3 bases, the J end lost 8 bases, and 14 bases lay between the germline ends. Germline CDR1 is SGHRS and CDR2 is YFSETQ. The CDR3 loop spans 13 amino acids. For the CDR3, the DNA is TGCGCCAGCAGCTCCGGACGTGGGTCCGGCTACACCTTC. Protein sequence: CASSSGRGSGYTF.

Sample share makes this clone medium-sized. The V and J genes are TRBV6-5 and TRBJ1-1, with D unresolved. CDR1 and CDR2 from the germline V gene are MNHEY and SVGAGI. This CDR3 region has 15 residues. Between the trimmed V and J ends, which lost 0 bases and 5 bases, there was a span of 13 bases. The CDR3, as DNA: TGTGCCAGCAGTTACTCGATAAGGTTATGGACTGAAGCTTTCTTT. It translates to CASSYSIRLWTEAFF.

This clone counts as medium-sized. CDR3 DNA sequence: TGTGCCAGCAGCCGAAAGACGACAGGGGGCGCGGGGAACTATGGCTACACCTTC. This gives the protein CASSRKTTGGAGNYGYTF. V and J are TRBV6-6 and TRBJ1-2; 10 nucleotides agree with TRBD1. The trim removed 6 bases at V and 2 bases at J, leaving 15 bases unmatched. This CDR3 is 18 amino acids long. From germline, CDR1 is MNHNY and CDR2 SVGAGI (reference sequence).

On this clone: One end of the junction is discordant with germline, which a read error may explain. The CDR3 bases are TGCGCCAGCAAAAGGTGGCAGTCACAAGAGACCCATTACTTC. Its protein product is CASKRWQSQETHYF. This sequence joins TRBV5-1 and TRBJ2-5, with D unclear. Germline V gives CDR1 SGHRS, CDR2 YFSETQ. The CDR3 totals 14 residues.

By proportion, this clone is medium-sized. The chain is built from TRBV6-1 and TRBJ2-7; 10 nucleotides agree with TRBD1. The CDR3 sequence is 15 residues long. Germline V gives CDR1 MNHNS, CDR2 SASEGT. V shed 1 base and J 0 bases; nucleotides not matched to a gene: 0. The CDR3 DNA reads TGTGCCAGCAGTGAAGGGACAGGGGGCTCCTACGAGCAGTACGTC. This encodes CASSEGTGGSYEQYV.

This clone was seen more than once but under ten times. The chain combines TRBV6-6 with TRBJ1-1; D may be TRBD1 (6 bases). Trimming removed 4 bases at V and 1 base at J, with 13 bases between. This CDR3 comprises 15 residues. Germline lookup yields CDR1 MNHNY and CDR2 SVGAGI (reference sequence). CDR3 amino acids: CASSSLPGANTEAFF. CDR3 sequence (DNA): TGTGCCAGCAGTTCACTCCCAGGGGCGAACACTGAAGCTTTCTTT.

CDR3 loop: CASSEESYNEQFF. In DNA, the CDR3 is TGTGCCAGCAGTGAAGAATCCTACAATGAGCAGTTCTTC. This sequence joins TRBV2 and TRBJ2-1; D call uncertain. The CDR3 totals 13 residues. Deletions cut 1 base from V and 1 base from J, with 2 bases between. The germline V gene has CDR1 SNHLY and CDR2 FYNNEI.

This clone has a handful of counts. The CDR3: CATSIWTRRRNTEAFF. DNA of the CDR3: TGTGCCACCAGCATATGGACTAGACGCAGGAACACTGAAGCTTTCTTT. The chain carries TRBV15 and TRBJ1-1; no reliable D call. V was cut by 4 bases and J by 1 base, with 16 bases left in between. In germline, CDR1 is LNHNV, CDR2 YYDKDF (reference sequence). This CDR3 contains 16 residues.

This clone counts as medium-sized. CDR3 sequence (DNA): TGTGCCAGCAGTTCTGGACAGGGACCTGAAGCTTTCTTT. It is translated as CASSSGQGPEAFF. The rearrangement uses TRBV6-1 and TRBJ1-1; 8 bases fit TRBD1. V trimming: 5 bases; J trimming: 6 bases; junction bases outside the gene matches: 5. CDR1 is MNHNS, CDR2 SASEGT, per germline. The CDR3 totals 13 residues.

The chain joins TRBV20-1 to TRBJ2-7, with D possibly TRBD2 on 6 matching bases. This CDR3 is built from 13 residues. Germline CDR1 and CDR2: DFQATT and SNEGSKA (reference sequence). Trimming left V 6 bases short and J 2 bases short, with 14 bases between. This CDR3 is CSAGGRGTYEQYF. The CDR3 bases are TGCAGTGCCGGAGGACGGGGGACCTACGAGCAGTACTTC.